A selection of T cell receptor beta chains follows, all from one sample in a study of cytomegalovirus exposure and HLA in healthy donors. Sequencing used immunoSEQ multiplex PCR; TCRdb keeps in-frame clones, though not all of them. The table records about 76,000 clones, nearly 80% of them present only once. The material sequenced was PBMCs. The receptors come from a woman in her 40s in good health and CMV-seropositive. Each CDR3 is given with its conserved first and last residue. The D gene is left open where the match is weak. Some rows have no size entry. The others give once, few or many, or a class for an expanded clone.

j_call v_call clone_size d_call cdr3_nt cdr3_aa
TRBJ1-2 TRBV20-1 . . TGCAGTGCCTGTGATACCTATGACTACACCTTC CSACDTYDYTF
TRBJ2-7 TRBV5-1 . . TGCGCCAGCAGCAACAGGGACGACGAGCAGTACTTC CASSNRDDEQYF
TRBJ2-2 TRBV5-4 . TRBD2 TGTGCCAGCAGCCTTGCTGGAGGACTAGCGGCCAACACCGGGGAGCTGTTTTTT CASSLAGGLAANTGELFF
TRBJ1-3 TRBV4-3 . . TGCGCCAGCAGCCAAGAACTGAGGAGAAACTCTGGAAACACCATATATTTT CASSQELRRNSGNTIYF
TRBJ2-7 TRBV29-1 few . TGCAGCGTTGAAGGGATAGCAGGGCGAGCACTCGAGCAGTACTTC CSVEGIAGRALEQYF
TRBJ1-3 TRBV28 . TRBD1 TGTGCCAGCAGAGGACAGGCTGGAAACACCATATATTTT CASRGQAGNTIYF
TRBJ1-5 TRBV2 . . TGTGCCAGCAGTGAACAGGGACTTAGCAATCAGCCCCAGCATTTT CASSEQGLSNQPQHF
TRBJ2-5 TRBV2 few TRBD2 TGTGCCAGCAGGCGCCGACTAGCGGGGGGACAAGAGACCCAGTACTTC CASRRRLAGGQETQYF
TRBJ1-1 TRBV4-1 . . TGCGCCAGCAGCCAAGAAGTAAGGGGGAGGGCTGAAGCTTTCTTT CASSQEVRGRAEAFF
TRBJ1-2 TRBV28 . . TGTGCCAGCAGTTTGGGGAGCAATTCTAACTATGGCTACACCTTC CASSLGSNSNYGYTF
TRBJ2-1 TRBV28 once TRBD2 TGTGCCAGCAGAGGGTTAGCGGGCTACAATGAGCAGTTCTTC CASRGLAGYNEQFF
TRBJ2-1 TRBV4-2 . TRBD2 TGTGCCAGCAGCCCGTCCGGGGGGGCCTTTGATGAGCAGTTCTTC CASSPSGGAFDEQFF
TRBJ2-2 TRBV5-1 once TRBD1 TGCGCCAGCAGCTTGGTGGGACAGTCGAACACCGGGGAGCTGTTTTTT CASSLVGQSNTGELFF
TRBJ2-2 TRBV7-3 . TRBD2 TGTGCCAGCAGCTTAACTCAATCGGGGGGGCTAGGTTCCGGGGAGCTGTTTTTT CASSLTQSGGLGSGELFF
TRBJ2-1 TRBV7-9 once TRBD2 TGTTCCAGCAGCTCCCCGGGGCTAGCGGGGGAGAGCTCCTACAATGAGCAGTTCTTC CSSSSPGLAGESSYNEQFF
TRBJ1-5 TRBV18 . . TGTGCCAGCTCCCCCCAGGATAGCAATCAGCCCCAGCATTTT CASSPQDSNQPQHF
TRBJ2-5 TRBV5-1 . . TGCGCCAGCAGCTTAATTCGGGAGTTAACGCAAGAGACCCAGTACTTC CASSLIRELTQETQYF
TRBJ1-2 TRBV6-5 . . TGTGCCAGCAGGAGTCAGGGGACCTATGGCTACACCTTC CASRSQGTYGYTF
TRBJ2-1 TRBV6-4 . TRBD2 TGTGCCAGCAGTGACTCGAGGACTAGCGAGCATGAGCAGTTCTTC CASSDSRTSEHEQFF